What follows are 6 T cell receptor beta chains derived from one specimen sequenced in a study of metastatic and nonmetastatic thyroid tumors. Each patient came to thyroid surgery without any prior treatment (of any kind). Using MiXCR, TCRdb reanalyzed the PCR reads. The table has roughly 55,000 clones, 15% to 20% seen once; the top ten hold around 9%. Input material: blood. The source of these receptors is a male donor with papillary thyroid cancer or a benign thyroid nodule (not recorded which). Some clones in this sample may be carry-over from other donors' samples.

This clone was observed at least ten times. This sequence may be a read error, since a much larger clone differs from it by one base. Other DNA variants within this sample encode the same CDR3. V is TRBV10-3 and J is TRBJ1-3, with D possibly matching TRBD1 (6 bases). Germline V lookup: CDR1 ENHRY, CDR2 SYGVKD. The CDR3 spans 15 residues. The CDR3 nucleotides read TGTGCCATCGGGGAGTGGGGGGCTCTTGGAAACACCATATACTTT. Residues: CAIGEWGALGNTIYF.

In this sample, this clone turned up many times. V and J are TRBV11-1 and TRBJ2-1; perhaps TRBD2 as D (5 bases). The length of the CDR3 is 12 residues. V was clipped by 7 bases and J by 7 bases, with 11 bases between them. Germline assignment: CDR1 SGHAT and CDR2 FQDESV (reference sequence). The CDR3 protein is CASTREGNEQFF. CDR3 in DNA: TGTGCCAGCACCCGCGAGGGAAATGAGCAGTTCTTC.

Concerning this clone itself: Relative to the germline gene, one junction end is altered; a read error may explain this. This sequence joins TRBV19 and TRBJ1-1; D ambiguous. Looked up from germline, CDR1 is LNHDA and CDR2 is SQIVND (reference sequence). CDR3 length equals 16 residues. The DNA for the CDR3 is TGTGCCGGTAGTCCGAGGCCGGTGACTGGGGTCACTGAAGCTTTCTTT. Encoded protein: CAGSPRPVTGVTEAFF. Based on the CDR3 plus reference TRBV19 and TRBJ1-1, the full variable domain is DGGITQSPKYLFRKEGQNVTLSCEQNLNHDAMYWYRQDPGQGLRLIYYSQIVNDFQKGDIAEGYSVSREKKESFPLTVTSAQKNPTAFYLCAGSPRPVTGVTEAFFGQGTRLTVV.

At least ten counts were recorded for this clone. The chain employs TRBV19 and TRBJ2-1, with unresolved D. The CDR3 totals 14 residues. Germline V gene lookup returns CDR1 LNHDA and CDR2 SQIVND (reference sequence). The V end was cut by 3 bases, the J end by 3 bases, with 9 bases between. As DNA, the CDR3 is TGTGCCAGTAGTATTAGTCAGAACTACAATGAGCAGTTCTTC. Amino acids: CASSISQNYNEQFF.

There are many counts of this clone. The chain has TRBV28 and TRBJ1-3; D uncertain. CDR3 length: 15 residues. Trimming stripped 5 bases from V and 4 bases from J, with 15 bases between. Germline V gene lookup returns CDR1 MDHEN and CDR2 SYDVKM. The CDR3: CASSLSEFRGNTIYF. CDR3 coding DNA: TGTGCCAGCAGTCTCTCAGAATTCAGAGGAAACACCATATATTTT.

This clone was observed many times. The V call is TRBV20-1, the J call TRBJ2-1; TRBD2 might be the D (5 bases). V dropped 8 bases and J dropped 2 bases, with 19 bases sitting between them. Germline CDR1 is DFQATT and CDR2 is SNEGSKA (reference sequence). The CDR3 runs 15 residues. CDR3 in amino acids: CSPRTGRAAYNEQFF. The CDR3 DNA sequence: TGCAGTCCGCGAACCGGGCGGGCAGCCTACAATGAGCAGTTCTTC.